This T cell receptor beta chain stems from a study of T-cell reconstitution after alpha-beta-depleted transplantation in children. Findings of the study overall: T-cell numbers and diversity one year post-transplant derived largely from freshly generated T cells. Expanded clones from the graft, numbering several hundred, reportedly supplied alpha-beta T cells about two months after transplant. Recipient T cells and thymic progenitors that survived gave rise to the high TCRbeta diversity observed at day 60 in some patients.

As it was prepared, the TCRbeta library received unique molecular identifiers. One entry per CDR3 protein, called by TCRdb with MiXCR from the PCR reads. The table has about 830,000 distinct CDR3 sequences, 15% to 20% seen once; the top ten hold approximately 4.5%. Of note for this clonotype: The antigen is unknown.

Trimming removed 8 bases at V and 8 bases at J, with 19 bases between. The CDR3 length is 14 residues. Per the germline V gene, CDR1 is ENHRY and CDR2 is SYGVKD. This specimen consisted of PBMCs, mostly from graft donor cells, obtained 360 days after TCRalphabeta/CD19-depleted stem cell transplant. The TCR originated in a male patient aged 10 to 17 who had a stem cell transplant for acute lymphoblastic leukemia, so the T cells may come from the graft donor. This sequence joins TRBV10-3 and TRBJ2-1, with D possibly matching TRBD1 (5 bases). This chain's CDR3 is CAIGRGLNVDEQFF. The CDR3 nucleotides are TGTGCCATCGGAAGGGGTTTAAATGTAGATGAGCAGTTCTTC.